This TCR beta chain appears in the sequencing data of a study of cytomegalovirus exposure and HLA in healthy donors. With 60 Vbeta and 13 Jbeta primers, the PCR was carried out. Only in-frame clones appear in the TCRdb table, and some are missing; sequencing was by immunoSEQ multiplex PCR. Of over 150,000 clones detected, under 80% appear once; the ten largest clones hold under 2.5%. From germline, CDR1 is MDHEN and CDR2 SYDVKM. This CDR3 has 13 amino acids. V dropped 4 bases and J dropped 7; count of bases not matched to a gene: 3. Input material: PBMCs. J is TRBJ1-2 and V is TRBV28, with 10 bases lining up with TRBD1. The TCR comes from a man aged 25-45 years in good health and CMV-seronegative. DNA for the CDR3: TGTGCCAGCAGTTCGGGACAGGGGCCTGGCTACACCTTC. This gives the protein CASSSGQGPGYTF.